These T cell receptor beta chains were read from a single sample in a study of patients and donors after allogeneic stem cell transplantation. TCRdb called the RT-PCR reads again in MiXCR, with one record for every CDR3 protein. The table includes approximately 24,000 distinct CDR3 sequences, roughly two fifths detected once. Sequenced: blood, either unsorted or a sorted T cell fraction (not recorded which). Receptors were obtained from a human donor who was either an allogeneic HSCT recipient or a stem cell or donor lymphocyte infusion donor (not recorded which). It is not recorded whose cells these are; they may come from a transplant donor. Each CDR3 is given with its conserved first and last residue. Fields, in order: V gene, CDR3 length, J gene, CDR3 protein.

v_call: TRBV5-1
cdr3_length: 13
j_call: TRBJ1-2
cdr3_aa: CASRLGTSYGYTF

v_call: TRBV12-3/TRBV12-4
cdr3_length: 15
j_call: TRBJ1-1
cdr3_aa: CASSFLDKMNTEAFF

v_call: TRBV15
cdr3_length: 16
j_call: TRBJ1-5
cdr3_aa: CATSRGFLSGNQPQHF

v_call: TRBV19
cdr3_length: 14
j_call: TRBJ1-1
cdr3_aa: CASSIWGLRSEAFF

v_call: TRBV27
cdr3_length: 12
j_call: TRBJ1-1
cdr3_aa: CASYGGWTEAFF

v_call: TRBV7-9
cdr3_length: 15
j_call: TRBJ1-1
cdr3_aa: CASSLLTGSRTEAFF

v_call: TRBV5-1
cdr3_length: 15
j_call: TRBJ1-4
cdr3_aa: CASSTGDATNEKLFF

v_call: TRBV5-1
cdr3_length: 18
j_call: TRBJ2-1
cdr3_aa: CASSLVAVADLSYNEQFF

v_call: TRBV5-1
cdr3_length: 15
j_call: TRBJ1-4
cdr3_aa: CASSSTGFINEKLFF

v_call: TRBV5-1
cdr3_length: 15
j_call: TRBJ2-5
cdr3_aa: CASSLVGPGVETQYF

v_call: TRBV6-6
cdr3_length: 15
j_call: TRBJ1-6
cdr3_aa: CASSRGGADNSPLHF

v_call: TRBV20-1
cdr3_length: 14
j_call: TRBJ1-5
cdr3_aa: CSARNRDSNQPQHF

v_call: TRBV14
cdr3_length: 17
j_call: TRBJ1-4
cdr3_aa: CASSPFDPAIQNEKLFF

v_call: TRBV15
cdr3_length: 14
j_call: TRBJ2-4
cdr3_aa: CATSRDVAKNIQYF

v_call: TRBV21-1
cdr3_length: 17
j_call: TRBJ2-3
cdr3_aa: CASSYPNAGGLTDTQYF

v_call: TRBV5-1
cdr3_length: 15
j_call: TRBJ2-3
cdr3_aa: CASSFRDTDTDTQYF

v_call: TRBV12-3/TRBV12-4
cdr3_length: 15
j_call: TRBJ1-2
cdr3_aa: CASSLSQGRIYGYTF

v_call: TRBV24-1
cdr3_length: 13
j_call: TRBJ2-5
cdr3_aa: CATSGQGEETQYF

v_call: TRBV20-1
cdr3_length: 15
j_call: TRBJ2-5
cdr3_aa: CSADRRRQPQETQYF

v_call: TRBV10-2
cdr3_length: 12
j_call: TRBJ2-7
cdr3_aa: CASSETAYEQYF

v_call: TRBV20-1
cdr3_length: 12
j_call: TRBJ1-3
cdr3_aa: CSGGGQGNTIYF

v_call: TRBV20-1
cdr3_length: 13
j_call: TRBJ1-5
cdr3_aa: CSASARNNQPQHF

v_call: TRBV10-3
cdr3_length: 15
j_call: TRBJ1-2
cdr3_aa: CAISEYRTANYGYTF

v_call: TRBV7-3
cdr3_length: 14
j_call: TRBJ2-2
cdr3_aa: CASSLTDGAGELFF

v_call: TRBV5-1
cdr3_length: 14
j_call: TRBJ1-6
cdr3_aa: CASSLSPAGSPLHF

v_call: TRBV18
cdr3_length: 14
j_call: TRBJ1-1
cdr3_aa: CASSPWAENTEAFF

v_call: TRBV7-9
cdr3_length: 11
j_call: TRBJ1-3
cdr3_aa: CAFLSGNTIYF

v_call: TRBV5-1
cdr3_length: 14
j_call: TRBJ1-4
cdr3_aa: CASSYAGSGEKLFF

v_call: TRBV28
cdr3_length: 13
j_call: TRBJ2-7
cdr3_aa: CASTPNPPYEQYF

v_call: TRBV28
cdr3_length: 18
j_call: TRBJ2-1
cdr3_aa: CASSQPGLAGGRSNEQFF

v_call: TRBV6-1
cdr3_length: 15
j_call: TRBJ1-5
cdr3_aa: CASKSTGFGNQPQHF

v_call: TRBV5-6
cdr3_length: 15
j_call: TRBJ2-5
cdr3_aa: CASSSYGQGGETQYF

v_call: TRBV3-1
cdr3_length: 15
j_call: TRBJ2-7
cdr3_aa: CASSLPGQGAHEQYF

v_call: TRBV12-3/TRBV12-4
cdr3_length: 14
j_call: TRBJ2-1
cdr3_aa: CASSLEDRGNEQFF

v_call: TRBV9
cdr3_length: 14
j_call: TRBJ1-1
cdr3_aa: CASSSHLGSTEAFF

v_call: TRBV10-3
cdr3_length: 13
j_call: TRBJ1-1
cdr3_aa: CAIRDRWDTEAFF

v_call: TRBV6-5
cdr3_length: 14
j_call: TRBJ1-1
cdr3_aa: CASSYGWVGTEAFF

v_call: TRBV6-5
cdr3_length: 15
j_call: TRBJ1-5
cdr3_aa: CASSYSNQGQGTQHF

v_call: TRBV12-3/TRBV12-4
cdr3_length: 15
j_call: TRBJ1-5
cdr3_aa: CASSLVRASNQPQHF

v_call: TRBV13
cdr3_length: 12
j_call: TRBJ2-1
cdr3_aa: CASSNIRAEQFF